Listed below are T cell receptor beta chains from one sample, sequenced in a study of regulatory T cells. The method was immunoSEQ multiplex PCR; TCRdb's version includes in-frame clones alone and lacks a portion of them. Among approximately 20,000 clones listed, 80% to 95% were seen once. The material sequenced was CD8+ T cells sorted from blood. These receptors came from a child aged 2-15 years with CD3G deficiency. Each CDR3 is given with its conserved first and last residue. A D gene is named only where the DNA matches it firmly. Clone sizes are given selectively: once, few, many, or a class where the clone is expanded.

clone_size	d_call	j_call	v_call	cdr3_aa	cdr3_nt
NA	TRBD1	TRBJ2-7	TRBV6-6	CASTNRGQGRQYF	TGTGCCAGCACCAACCGGGGACAGGGGAGGCAGTACTTC
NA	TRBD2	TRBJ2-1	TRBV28	CASSGRGYNEQFF	TGTGCCAGCAGTGGGAGGGGCTACAATGAGCAGTTCTTC
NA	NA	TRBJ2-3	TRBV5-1	CASSLAGRIADTQYF	TGCGCCAGCAGCTTGGCCGGCAGGATAGCAGATACGCAGTATTTT
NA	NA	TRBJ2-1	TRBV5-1	CASSRTGPLKGEQFF	TGCGCCAGCAGCCGGACTGGCCCATTAAAGGGTGAGCAGTTCTTC
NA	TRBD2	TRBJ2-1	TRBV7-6	CASSLELGASGSPYNEQFF	TGTGCCAGCAGCTTAGAGCTTGGGGCTAGCGGGAGCCCCTACAATGAGCAGTTCTTC
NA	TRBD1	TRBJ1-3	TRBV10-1	CASSGTGAGNTIYF	TGCGCCAGCAGTGGGACAGGTGCTGGAAACACCATATATTTT
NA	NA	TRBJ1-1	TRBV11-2	CASSRHHRGAEAFF	TGTGCCAGCAGCAGACACCATCGCGGAGCTGAAGCTTTCTTT
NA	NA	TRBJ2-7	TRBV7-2	CASSLDPGYEQYF	TGTGCCAGCAGCTTAGACCCCGGCTACGAGCAGTACTTC
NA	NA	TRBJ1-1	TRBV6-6	CASSYGGLTEAFF	TGTGCCAGCAGTTACGGGGGGCTCACTGAAGCTTTCTTT
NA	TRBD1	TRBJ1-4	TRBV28	CASSPGDSSNEKLFF	TGTGCCAGCAGTCCCGGGGACAGCAGTAATGAAAAACTGTTTTTT
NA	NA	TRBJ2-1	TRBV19	CASSADSYNEQFF	TGTGCCAGTAGTGCCGACTCCTACAATGAGCAGTTCTTC
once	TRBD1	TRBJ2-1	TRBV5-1	CASRVDGDSEQFF	TGCGCCAGCAGGGTTGATGGGGACAGTGAGCAGTTCTTC
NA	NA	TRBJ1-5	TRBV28	CASSLGKQPQHF	TGTGCCAGCAGTTTGGGGAAACAGCCCCAGCATTTT
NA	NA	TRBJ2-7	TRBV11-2	CASSLGLTYEQYF	TGTGCCAGCAGCTTAGGACTGACCTACGAGCAGTACTTC
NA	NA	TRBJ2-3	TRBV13	CASSLGAADTQYF	TGTGCCAGCAGCTTAGGAGCGGCAGATACGCAGTATTTT
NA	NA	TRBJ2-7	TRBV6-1	CASSERGRLTPSYEQYF	TGTGCCAGCAGTGAACGCGGCAGACTTACCCCCTCCTACGAGCAGTACTTC
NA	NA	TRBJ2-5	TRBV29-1	CSPCEFGETQYF	TGCAGCCCTTGCGAGTTTGGGGAGACCCAGTACTTC
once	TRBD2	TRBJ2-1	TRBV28	CASSFAGLAGAYNEQFF	TGTGCCAGCAGTTTTGCGGGACTAGCGGGAGCCTACAATGAGCAGTTCTTC
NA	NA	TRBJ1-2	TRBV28	CASSTVRESYGYTF	TGTGCCAGCAGTACCGTCCGGGAGAGCTATGGCTACACCTTC
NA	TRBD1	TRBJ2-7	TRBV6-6	CASSYSGTGGYEQYF	TGTGCCAGCAGTTACTCCGGGACAGGGGGCTACGAGCAGTACTTC
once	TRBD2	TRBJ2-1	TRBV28	CASRIAGARYNEQFF	TGTGCCAGCAGGATAGCGGGAGCGAGATACAATGAGCAGTTCTTC
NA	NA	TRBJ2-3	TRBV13	CASSARGSTDTQYF	TGTGCCAGCAGCGCCAGGGGTAGCACAGATACGCAGTATTTT
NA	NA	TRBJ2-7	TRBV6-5	CASSVTGPYEQYF	TGTGCCAGCAGTGTAACAGGTCCCTACGAGCAGTACTTC
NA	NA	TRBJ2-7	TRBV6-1	CASSDQTVAYEQYF	TGTGCCAGCAGTGACCAGACAGTCGCCTACGAGCAGTACTTC
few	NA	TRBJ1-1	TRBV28	CASTSRGNTEAFF	TGTGCCAGCACCTCCCGGGGAAACACTGAAGCTTTCTTT
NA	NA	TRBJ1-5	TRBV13	CASSLGPRRGNQPQHF	TGTGCCAGCAGCTTAGGCCCCCGTAGAGGCAATCAGCCCCAGCATTTT
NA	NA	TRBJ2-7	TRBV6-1	CASSELDRAYEQYF	TGTGCCAGCAGTGAACTAGACAGAGCCTACGAGCAGTACTTC
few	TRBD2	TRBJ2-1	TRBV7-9	CASSLSGTSYNEQFF	TGTGCCAGCAGCTTAAGCGGGACTAGCTACAATGAGCAGTTCTTC
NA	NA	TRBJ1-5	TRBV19	CASTDGVNQPQHF	TGTGCCAGTACCGATGGGGTAAATCAGCCCCAGCATTTT
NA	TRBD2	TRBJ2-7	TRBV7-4	CASSPTSGRVDYEQYF	TGTGCCAGCAGCCCGACTAGCGGGAGGGTCGACTACGAGCAGTACTTC
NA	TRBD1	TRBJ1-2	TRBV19	CASSGQGANYGYTF	TGTGCCAGTAGTGGACAGGGAGCTAACTATGGCTACACCTTC
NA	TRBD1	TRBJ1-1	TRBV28	CASSFNRGTEAFF	TGTGCCAGCAGTTTCAACAGGGGCACTGAAGCTTTCTTT
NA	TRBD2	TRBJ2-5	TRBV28	CASSQPGHPDRLAGNHRGETQYF	TGTGCCAGCAGCCAACCGGGACACCCCGACCGACTAGCGGGCAACCACAGGGGAGAGACCCAGTACTTC
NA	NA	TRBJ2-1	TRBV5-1	CASSLGTAFNEQFF	TGCGCCAGCAGCTTGGGGACAGCCTTCAATGAGCAGTTCTTC
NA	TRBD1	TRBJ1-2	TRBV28	CASSEGTGTSYGYTF	TGTGCCAGCAGTGAGGGGACAGGGACGTCCTATGGCTACACCTTC
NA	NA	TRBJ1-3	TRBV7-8	CASSLGSSGNTIYF	TGTGCCAGCAGCTTAGGCAGCTCTGGAAACACCATATATTTT
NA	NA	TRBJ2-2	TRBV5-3	CASVLFWVNTGELFF	TGTGCCAGCGTCTTGTTCTGGGTAAACACCGGGGAGCTGTTTTTT
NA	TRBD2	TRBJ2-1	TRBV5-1	CASSLAPSGVISYNEQFF	TGCGCCAGCAGCTTGGCCCCTAGCGGAGTAATCTCCTACAATGAGCAGTTCTTC
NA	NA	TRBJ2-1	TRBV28	CASTTFGAQGYNEQFF	TGTGCCAGCACCACTTTTGGGGCCCAGGGGTACAATGAGCAGTTCTTC
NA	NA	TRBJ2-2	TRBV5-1	CASSLGGGELFF	TGCGCCAGCAGCTTGGGAGGCGGGGAGCTGTTTTTT
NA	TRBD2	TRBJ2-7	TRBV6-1	CASRGTSGRAYEQYF	TGTGCCAGCAGGGGGACTAGCGGGAGGGCCTACGAGCAGTACTTC
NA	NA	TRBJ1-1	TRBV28	CASSWGVTEAFF	TGTGCCAGCAGTTGGGGGGTGACTGAAGCTTTCTTT
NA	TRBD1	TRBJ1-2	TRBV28	CASSSAGGVLGYTF	TGTGCCAGCAGTTCGGCAGGGGGCGTTTTAGGCTACACCTTC
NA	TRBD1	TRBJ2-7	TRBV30	CALDRGNEQYF	TGTGCCTTGGACAGGGGCAACGAGCAGTACTTC
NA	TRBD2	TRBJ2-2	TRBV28	CASSTAGGPNTGELFF	TGTGCCAGCAGTACTGCGGGAGGGCCGAACACCGGGGAGCTGTTTTTT
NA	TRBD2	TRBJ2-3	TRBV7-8	CASSLLAGGSDTQYF	TGTGCCAGCAGCTTACTAGCGGGAGGATCGGATACGCAGTATTTT
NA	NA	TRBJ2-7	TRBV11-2	CASSLVPTYEQYF	TGTGCCAGCAGCTTGGTCCCTACCTACGAGCAGTACTTC
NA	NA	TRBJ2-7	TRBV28	CASSPRTGPWSVQYF	TGTGCCAGCAGCCCCAGGACTGGACCTTGGTCGGTGCAGTACTTC
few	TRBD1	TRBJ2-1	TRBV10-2	CASSESGTGGYNEQFF	TGCGCCAGCAGTGAATCCGGGACAGGGGGTTACAATGAGCAGTTCTTC
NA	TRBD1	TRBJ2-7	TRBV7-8	CASSLGQGVHEQYF	TGTGCCAGCAGCTTAGGACAGGGGGTCCACGAGCAGTACTTC
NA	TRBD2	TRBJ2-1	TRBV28	CASSYSGKPYNEQFF	TGTGCCAGCAGCTATAGCGGGAAACCCTACAATGAGCAGTTCTTC
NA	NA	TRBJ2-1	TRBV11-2	CASSLGRGSEQFF	TGTGCCAGCAGCTTAGGGCGGGGAAGCGAGCAGTTCTTC
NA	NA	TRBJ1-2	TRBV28	CASKYDGANYGYTF	TGTGCCAGCAAGTACGACGGAGCTAACTATGGCTACACCTTC
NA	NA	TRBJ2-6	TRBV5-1	CASSLVAGGGANVLTF	TGCGCCAGCAGCTTGGTTGCCGGGGGTGGGGCCAACGTCCTGACTTTC
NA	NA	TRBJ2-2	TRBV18	CASSPLESTGELFF	TGTGCCAGCTCACCACTCGAATCCACCGGGGAGCTGTTTTTT
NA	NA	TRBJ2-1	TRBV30	CAWSGGGEQFF	TGTGCCTGGAGCGGGGGCGGCGAGCAGTTCTTC
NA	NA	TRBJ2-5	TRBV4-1	CASSQDRVGTETQYF	TGCGCCAGCAGCCAAGATCGAGTGGGAACTGAGACCCAGTACTTC